This T cell receptor beta chain was sequenced for a study of neurological immune-mediated disorders. From germline, CDR1 is SQVTM and CDR2 ANQGSEA. V was clipped by 7 bases and J by 4 bases; unmatched bases: 11. The CDR3 covers 14 residues. In its sample, this clonotype was seen a few times. Antigen specificity is unknown. TCRdb passed the 5' RACE reads through MiXCR, listing each CDR3 protein once. This repertoire shows 50,000 to 85,000 distinct CDR3 sequences, roughly 5% found once; its top ten account for approximately 2.6%. PBMCs stored at -80 C, 2 million in total, were the source of the unsorted libraries. Study outcomes and limitations: No expanded-clone CDR3 amino acid sequence recurred across subjects, suggesting private TCR-beta repertoires. There was no clinical or MRI feature that showed an association with the multiple sclerosis repertoire cluster. HTLV-1-associated myelopathy had the most TCR clonal expansion, and multiple sclerosis had the least, less than healthy controls.

Sequences were obtained from PBMCs. This TCR was sampled from a woman aged 30 to 39 with multiple sclerosis. The J gene is TRBJ2-5, the V gene TRBV29-1; 8 positions match TRBD2. This CDR3 reads CSADPAGGVETQYF. DNA for the CDR3: TGCAGCGCCGACCCGGCGGGGGGAGTAGAGACCCAGTACTTC.